The 10 T cell receptor beta chains below were found in one sample sequenced in a study of identical twins. From the 5' RACE reads, TCRdb called clonotypes with MiXCR, one entry per CDR3 protein. The sample has more than 650,000 distinct CDR3 sequences, roughly 6% seen once. Sequencing input: naive T cells sorted from blood. The receptors here all came from a man younger than 35 in good health.

There are many counts of this clonotype. This chain links TRBV30 with TRBJ1-1; 7 positions agree with TRBD1. Germline CDR1 and CDR2: GTSNPN and SVGIG (reference sequence). V was clipped by 5 bases and J by 4 bases; unmatched bases: 7. The CDR3 has 13 residues. The DNA for the CDR3 is TGTGCCTGGGGGGGACAGACAGGCACTGAAGCTTTCTTT. Translation: CAWGGQTGTEAFF.

This clonotype was seen a few times. The chain combines TRBV14 with TRBJ1-4; D not certain. Trimming removed 3 bases at V and 0 bases at J, with 8 bases between. Germline CDR1 reads SGHDN; CDR2 reads FVKESK. The CDR3 covers 15 residues. The CDR3 bases are TGTGCCAGCAGCCAGTGGGCAGCAACTAATGAAAAACTGTTTTTT. It is translated as CASSQWAATNEKLFF.

This clonotype was recorded many times. V gene TRBV6-2 or TRBV6-3 combines with J gene TRBJ2-1; D might be TRBD1 or TRBD2, each matching 6 bases. Trimming removed 8 bases at V and 5 bases at J, with 19 bases between. Germline loops: CDR1 MNHEY, CDR2 SVGEGT. CDR3 length: 15 residues. CDR3 coding DNA: TGTGCCAGCCTCACAGGGAGGAGAGACGACAATGAGCAGTTCTTC. Translating it yields CASLTGRRDDNEQFF.

This clonotype came up a few times. The chain combines TRBV14 with TRBJ2-7; a possible D gene is TRBD1 (5 bases). The length of the CDR3 is 12 residues. The germline V gene has CDR1 SGHDN and CDR2 FVKESK. The V gene lost 1 base and the J gene lost 5 bases, with 6 bases spanning the gap. DNA of the CDR3: TGTGCCAGCAGCCAAGTGGGGCACGAGCAGTACTTC. Its translation is CASSQVGHEQYF.

This clonotype was picked up many times. The chain couples TRBV29-1 to TRBJ2-7; D possibly corresponds to TRBD2 (7 bases). The CDR3 is 13 residues long. The V gene lost 7 bases and the J gene lost 0 bases, with 13 bases spanning the gap. CDR1 is SQVTM and CDR2 is ANQGSEA in the germline V gene. The CDR3 bases are TGCAGCGCCCAAGGGGGGGACTCCTACGAGCAGTACTTC. Protein sequence: CSAQGGDSYEQYF.

This clonotype was found many times. The chain employs TRBV18 and TRBJ2-5; D perhaps matches TRBD2 (6 bases). Germline V CDR1 and CDR2: KGHSH, LQKENI. Trimming left V 5 bases short and J 5 bases short, with 12 bases between. CDR3 length: 13 residues. The CDR3 reads CASSETSTETQYF. The CDR3 region has the DNA TGTGCCAGCTCAGAGACTAGTACGGAGACCCAGTACTTC.

This clonotype was detected many times. This chain links TRBV5-1 with TRBJ2-5; 7 nucleotides agree with TRBD2. V lost 2 bases, J lost 5 bases, and 12 bases stayed unmatched. This CDR3 is built from 16 residues. CDR1 is SGHRS, CDR2 YFSETQ, per germline. The CDR3 DNA sequence: TGCGCCAGCAGCTTCGTGAGCGGGAAGAATGCGGAGACCCAGTACTTC. Translating it yields CASSFVSGKNAETQYF.

The table lists this clonotype with a few counts. The rearrangement links TRBV2 to TRBJ2-7; TRBD1 agrees at 7 bases. This CDR3 contains 16 residues. J gave up 2 bases and V 5 bases, and 12 bases lay outside the gene matches. CDR1 and CDR2 from the germline V gene are SNHLY and FYNNEI. CDR3 bases: TGTGCCAGCAGTAGCACGTATCAGGGGGAACCCTACGAGCAGTACTTC. Protein sequence: CASSSTYQGEPYEQYF.

This clonotype appeared many times. The CDR3 coding sequence is TGTGCCATCAGTGAGCCCGGGACCGAGAGCACCGGGGAGCTGTTTTTT. It specifies CAISEPGTESTGELFF. The chain uses TRBV10-3 and TRBJ2-2; D is tentatively TRBD1 or TRBD2 (5 bases each). The CDR3 has 16 residues. The germline V gene encodes CDR1 ENHRY and CDR2 SYGVKD. Trimming took 2 bases from V and 4 from J, leaving 14 bases between them.

This clonotype came up a few times. The chain joins TRBV6-1 to TRBJ1-1, with D possibly matching TRBD1 (5 bases). V was pared by 7 bases and J by 0 bases, with 12 bases between. The CDR3 spans 14 residues. Looked up from germline, CDR1 is MNHNS and CDR2 is SASEGT. The CDR3 here is CASNLRGLNTEAFF. In nucleotides, the CDR3 is TGTGCCAGCAACCTCCGGGGGTTGAACACTGAAGCTTTCTTT.